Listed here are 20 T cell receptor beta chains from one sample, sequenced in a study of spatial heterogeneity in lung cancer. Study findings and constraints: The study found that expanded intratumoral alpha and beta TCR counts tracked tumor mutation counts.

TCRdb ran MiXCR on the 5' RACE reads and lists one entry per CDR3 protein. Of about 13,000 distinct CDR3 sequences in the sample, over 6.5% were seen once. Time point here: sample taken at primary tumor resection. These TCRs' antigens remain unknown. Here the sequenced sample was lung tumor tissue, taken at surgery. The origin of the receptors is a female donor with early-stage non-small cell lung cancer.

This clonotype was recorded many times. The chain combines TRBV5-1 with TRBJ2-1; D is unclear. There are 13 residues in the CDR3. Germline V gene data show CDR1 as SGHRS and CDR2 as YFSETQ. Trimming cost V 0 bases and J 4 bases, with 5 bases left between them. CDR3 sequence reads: CASSLEPYNEQFF. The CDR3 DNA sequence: TGCGCCAGCAGCTTGGAACCGTACAATGAGCAGTTCTTC.

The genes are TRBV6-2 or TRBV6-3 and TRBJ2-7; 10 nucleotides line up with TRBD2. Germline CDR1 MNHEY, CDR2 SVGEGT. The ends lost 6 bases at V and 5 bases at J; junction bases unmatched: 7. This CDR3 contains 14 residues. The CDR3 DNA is TGTGCCAGCAGCCGGGCTAGCGGGAGCCACGAGCAGTACTTC. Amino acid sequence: CASSRASGSHEQYF.

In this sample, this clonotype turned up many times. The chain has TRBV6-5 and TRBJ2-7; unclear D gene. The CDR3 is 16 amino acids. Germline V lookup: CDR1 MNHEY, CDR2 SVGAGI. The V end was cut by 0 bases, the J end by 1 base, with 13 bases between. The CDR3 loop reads CASSYSKVRLSYEQYF. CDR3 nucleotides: TGTGCCAGCAGTTACTCGAAGGTACGCCTGTCCTACGAGCAGTACTTC.

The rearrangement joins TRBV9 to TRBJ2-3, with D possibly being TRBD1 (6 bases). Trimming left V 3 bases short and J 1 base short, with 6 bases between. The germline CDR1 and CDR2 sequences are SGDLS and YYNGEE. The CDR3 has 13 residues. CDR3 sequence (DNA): TGTGCCAGCAGCGGGACAGGCACAGATACGCAGTATTTT. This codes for CASSGTGTDTQYF.

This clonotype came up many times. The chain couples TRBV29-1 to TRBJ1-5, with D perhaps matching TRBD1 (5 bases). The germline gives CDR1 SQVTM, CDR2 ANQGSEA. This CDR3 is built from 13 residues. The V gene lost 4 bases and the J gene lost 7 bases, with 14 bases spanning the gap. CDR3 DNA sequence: TGCAGCGTTGTTTTCAGGGTAGGCCAGCCCCAGCATTTT. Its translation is CSVVFRVGQPQHF.

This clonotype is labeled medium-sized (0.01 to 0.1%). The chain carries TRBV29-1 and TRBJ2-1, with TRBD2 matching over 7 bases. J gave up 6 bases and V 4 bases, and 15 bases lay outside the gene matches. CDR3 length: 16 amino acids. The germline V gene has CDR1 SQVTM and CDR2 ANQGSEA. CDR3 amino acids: CSVGGVGGPIGNEQFF. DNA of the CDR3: TGCAGCGTTGGTGGGGTGGGAGGGCCTATCGGCAATGAGCAGTTCTTC.

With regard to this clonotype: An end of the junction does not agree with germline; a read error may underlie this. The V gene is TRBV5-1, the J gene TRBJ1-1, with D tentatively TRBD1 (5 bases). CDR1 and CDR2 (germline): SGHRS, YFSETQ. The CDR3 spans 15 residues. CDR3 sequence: CASSLDGGKNIEAFF. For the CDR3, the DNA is TGCGCCAGCAGCTTGGATGGGGGAAAGAACATTGAAGCTTTCTTT.

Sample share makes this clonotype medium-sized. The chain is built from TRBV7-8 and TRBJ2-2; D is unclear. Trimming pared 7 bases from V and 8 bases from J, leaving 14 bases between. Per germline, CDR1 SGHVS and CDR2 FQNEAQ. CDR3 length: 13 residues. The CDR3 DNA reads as TGTGCCAGCATAAGGCACTTAGCAGGGGAGCTGTTTTTT. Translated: CASIRHLAGELFF. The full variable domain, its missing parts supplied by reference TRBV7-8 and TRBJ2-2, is GAGVSQSPRYKVAKRGQDVALRCDPISGHVSLFWYQQALGQGPEFLTYFQNEAQLDKSGLPSDRFFAERPEGSVSTLKIQRTQQEDSAVYLCASIRHLAGELFFGEGSRLTVL.

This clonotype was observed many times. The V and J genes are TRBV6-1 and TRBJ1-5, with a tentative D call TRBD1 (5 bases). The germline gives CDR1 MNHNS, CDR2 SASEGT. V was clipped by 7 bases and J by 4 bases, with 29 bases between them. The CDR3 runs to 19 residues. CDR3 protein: CASKLIKGRAAFPNQPQHF. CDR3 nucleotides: TGTGCCAGCAAACTGATAAAGGGCAGGGCCGCCTTCCCGAATCAGCCCCAGCATTTT.

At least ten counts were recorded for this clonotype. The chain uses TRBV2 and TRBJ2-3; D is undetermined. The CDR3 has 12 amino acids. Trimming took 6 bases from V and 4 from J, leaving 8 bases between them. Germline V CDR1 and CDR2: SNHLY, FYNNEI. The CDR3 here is CASRFTADTQYF. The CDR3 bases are TGTGCCAGCAGGTTCACGGCAGATACGCAGTATTTT.

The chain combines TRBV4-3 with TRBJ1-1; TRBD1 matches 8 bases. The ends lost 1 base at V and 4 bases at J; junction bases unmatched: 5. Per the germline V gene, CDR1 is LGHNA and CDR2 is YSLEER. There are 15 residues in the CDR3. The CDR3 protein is CASSQVPQGVTEAFF. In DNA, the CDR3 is TGCGCCAGCAGCCAAGTCCCACAGGGGGTCACTGAAGCTTTCTTT.

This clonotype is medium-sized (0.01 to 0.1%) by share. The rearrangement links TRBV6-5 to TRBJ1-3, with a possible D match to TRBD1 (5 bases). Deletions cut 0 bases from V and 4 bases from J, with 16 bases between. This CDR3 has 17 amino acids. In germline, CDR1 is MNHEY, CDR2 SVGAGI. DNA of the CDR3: TGTGCCAGCAGTTACTCGACGCTTGGGGCACTAGGAAACACCATATATTTT. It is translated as CASSYSTLGALGNTIYF.

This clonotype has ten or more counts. CDR3 sequence reads: CASSRGQGAREQYF. In nucleotides, the CDR3 is TGTGCCAGCAGCCGGGGACAGGGGGCACGTGAGCAGTACTTC. The gene calls are TRBV3-1 and TRBJ2-7; TRBD1 agrees at 12 bases. J gave up 7 bases and V 4 bases, and 5 bases lay outside the gene matches. The CDR3 length is 14 residues. The V gene's germline CDR1 is LGHDT and CDR2 YNNKEL (reference sequence).

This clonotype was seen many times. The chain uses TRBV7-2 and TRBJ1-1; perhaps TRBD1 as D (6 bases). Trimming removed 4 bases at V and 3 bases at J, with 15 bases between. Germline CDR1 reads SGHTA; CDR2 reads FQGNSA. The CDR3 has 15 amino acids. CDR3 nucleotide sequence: TGTGCCAGCAGCTCAGGGGCAGGTAGAGACACTGAAGCTTTCTTT. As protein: CASSSGAGRDTEAFF. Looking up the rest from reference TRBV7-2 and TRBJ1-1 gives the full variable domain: GAGVSQSPSNKVTEKGKDVELRCDPISGHTALYWYRQSLGQGLEFLIYFQGNSAPDKSGLPSDRFSAERTGGSVSTLTIQRTQQEDSAVYLCASSSGAGRDTEAFFGQGTRLTVV.

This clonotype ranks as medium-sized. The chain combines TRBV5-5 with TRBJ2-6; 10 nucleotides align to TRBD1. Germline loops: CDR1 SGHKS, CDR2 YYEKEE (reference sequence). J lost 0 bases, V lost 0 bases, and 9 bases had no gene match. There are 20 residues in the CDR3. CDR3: CASSLDARTGGPSGANVLTF. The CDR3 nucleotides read TGTGCCAGCAGCTTGGATGCCCGGACAGGGGGGCCCTCTGGGGCCAACGTCCTGACTTTC.

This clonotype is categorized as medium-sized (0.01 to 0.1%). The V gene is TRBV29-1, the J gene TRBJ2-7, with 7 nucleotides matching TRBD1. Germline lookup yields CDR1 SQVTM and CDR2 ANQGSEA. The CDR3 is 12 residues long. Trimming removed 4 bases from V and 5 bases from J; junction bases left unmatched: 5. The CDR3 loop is CSVGHQGDEQYF. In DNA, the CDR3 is TGCAGCGTTGGGCACCAGGGGGACGAGCAGTACTTC.

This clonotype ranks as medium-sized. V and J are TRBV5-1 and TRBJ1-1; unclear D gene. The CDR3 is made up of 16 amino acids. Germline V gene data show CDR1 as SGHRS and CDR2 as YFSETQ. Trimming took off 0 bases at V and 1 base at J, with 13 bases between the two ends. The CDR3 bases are TGCGCCAGCAGCTTGGCGGTGGCGGTCGGGAACACTGAAGCTTTCTTT. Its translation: CASSLAVAVGNTEAFF.

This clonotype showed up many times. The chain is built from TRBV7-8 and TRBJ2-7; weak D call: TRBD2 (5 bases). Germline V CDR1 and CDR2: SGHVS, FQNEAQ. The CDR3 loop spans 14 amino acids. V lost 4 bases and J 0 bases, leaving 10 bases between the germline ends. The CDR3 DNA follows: TGTGCCAGCAGCTCTATGAGCGGCTCCTACGAGCAGTACTTC. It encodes CASSSMSGSYEQYF.

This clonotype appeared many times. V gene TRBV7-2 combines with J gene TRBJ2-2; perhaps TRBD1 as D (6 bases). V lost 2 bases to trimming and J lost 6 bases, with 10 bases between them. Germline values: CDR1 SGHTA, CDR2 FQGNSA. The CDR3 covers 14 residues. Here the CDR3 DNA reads TGTGCCAGCAGCTTAAACAGGGTAGCCGGGGAGCTGTTTTTT. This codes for CASSLNRVAGELFF.

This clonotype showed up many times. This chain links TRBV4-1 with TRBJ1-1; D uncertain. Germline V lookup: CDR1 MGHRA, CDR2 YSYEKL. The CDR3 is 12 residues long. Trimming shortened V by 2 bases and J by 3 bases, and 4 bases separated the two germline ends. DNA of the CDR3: TGCGCCAGCAGCCAAACCTACACTGAAGCTTTCTTT. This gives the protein CASSQTYTEAFF.